This section outlines one T cell receptor (beta chain) sequence together with its context. The antigen is undetermined. Germline assignment: CDR1 DFQATT and CDR2 SNEGSKA (reference sequence). Deletions cut 2 bases from V and 5 bases from J, with 6 bases between. The CDR3 extends over 11 amino acids. The source of the sample is a study of cytomegalovirus exposure and HLA in healthy donors. In the study overall: Roughly 80 million unique TCRs from HLA-typed donors made up an early data release. General study findings and limits: Immune exposure data for these donors was limited to CMV serostatus. An ancestry cluster, one associated with Asian ancestry, reportedly showed fewer N-insertions than the approximately 650-donor mean in a later analysis. The investigators catalogued 164 TCR beta chains as cytomegalovirus-associated.

The PCR was carried out with 60 Vbeta primers and 13 Jbeta primers. The assay was immunoSEQ multiplex PCR, and TCRdb's table has in-frame clones only and misses some. The sample table includes under 45,000 clones. Sequencing was done on a sample of PBMCs. The receptor's source is a male donor in good health and CMV-seronegative. The V gene is TRBV20-1, the J gene TRBJ1-1; D unclear. CDR3 in DNA: TGCAGTGCTAGACCCGTGACTGAAGCTTTCTTT. It is translated as CSARPVTEAFF.